These 13 T cell receptor beta chains originate from one sample sequenced in a study of blood T cell repertoires in COVID-19 (TCRdb year 2020). The method behind the library was the immunoSEQ multiplex PCR assay. In TCRdb, the immuneACCESS table is reduced to in-frame sequences with V and J assigned. These tables do not hold every clone; where another copy was compared, an unresolved V gene accounts for under half, and the others remain unexplained. Here the sample has roughly 240,000 clones; about 86% occur a single time. The ten largest make up about 3.1% of the sample. The sequencing sample was made of peripheral blood. The receptors shown here come from a woman in her twenties or thirties who had recovered from COVID-19.

The chain joins TRBV5-8 to TRBJ2-7; no definite D call. CDR3 size: 12 residues. Germline-derived CDR1 and CDR2 are SGHTS and YDEGEE. V lost 4 bases, J lost 0 bases, and 5 bases lay in between. The CDR3 sequence is CASSPLSYEQYF. CDR3 nucleotide sequence: TGTGCCAGCAGCCCCCTCTCCTACGAGCAGTACTTC.

The chain uses TRBV10-1 and TRBJ1-1; possible D gene TRBD1, 6 bases. CDR3 length: 12 amino acids. Germline V gives CDR1 WNHNN, CDR2 SYGVQD (reference sequence). V was pared by 8 bases and J by 3 bases, with 10 bases between. The CDR3 nucleotides read TGCGCCAGCCGGACAGAGGACACTGAAGCTTTCTTT. Its protein is CASRTEDTEAFF.

CDR3 sequence: CASSPAAGSEAYEQYF. CDR3 sequence (DNA): TGTGCCAGCAGCCCCGCGGCGGGTAGCGAAGCCTACGAGCAGTACTTC. The chain employs TRBV5-4 and TRBJ2-7; D possibly corresponds to TRBD2 (5 bases). Germline V lookup: CDR1 SGHNT, CDR2 YYREEE (reference sequence). The CDR3 spans 16 residues. V dropped 4 bases and J dropped 2 bases, with 19 bases sitting between them.

The chain combines TRBV19 with TRBJ2-3; no firm D call. Germline CDR1 and CDR2: LNHDA and SQIVND (reference sequence). The CDR3 has 12 residues. V gave up 4 bases and J gave up 6 bases, with 8 bases separating them. The CDR3 nucleotides are TGTGCCAGTAGTACTCGAGCCGATACGCAGTATTTT. This codes for CASSTRADTQYF.

The rearrangement uses TRBV10-2 and TRBJ2-6, with 8 bases fitting TRBD1. V lost 2 bases and J lost 0; bases outside the gene matches: 3. The CDR3 spans 17 residues. Germline V CDR1 and CDR2: WSHSY, SAAADI. The CDR3 sequence: CASSEGQGLSGANVLTF. The CDR3 DNA reads as TGCGCCAGCAGTGAGGGACAGGGACTCTCTGGGGCCAACGTCCTGACTTTC.

The DNA for the CDR3 is TGTGCCAGCAGCCCTATCCGGGACAGGGATGCAGATACGCAGTATTTT. Translating it yields CASSPIRDRDADTQYF. The V gene is TRBV7-2, the J gene TRBJ2-3; 9 bases line up with TRBD1. J gave up 4 bases and V 5 bases, and 10 bases lay outside the gene matches. CDR3 size: 16 residues. CDR1 and CDR2 from the germline V gene are SGHTA and FQGNSA.

The chain recombines TRBV6-5 with TRBJ1-4; 7 nucleotides agree with TRBD1. Germline trimming cut 11 bases from V and 3 bases from J; bases unmatched to any gene: 9. The CDR3 spans 14 residues. The germline CDR1 and CDR2 sequences are MNHEY and SVGAGI. CDR3 region: CAGASGQSNEKLFF. In DNA form, the CDR3 reads TGTGCCGGGGCCTCGGGACAGTCTAATGAAAAACTGTTTTTT.

This clone was seen just once. V usage is TRBV5-1 and J usage is TRBJ2-7, with TRBD1 matching over 7 bases. This CDR3 has 14 amino acids. Germline CDR1 and CDR2: SGHRS and YFSETQ. The V segment lost 2 bases and the J segment 5 bases; nucleotides outside the gene matches: 7. CDR3 residues: CASSFYRGLNEQYF. The CDR3 region has the DNA TGCGCCAGCAGCTTCTATAGGGGGCTCAACGAGCAGTACTTC.

The rearrangement uses TRBV6-2 or TRBV6-3 and TRBJ2-7; 7 bases are shared with TRBD1. The J segment lost 4 bases and the V segment lost 3 bases, leaving 6 bases of the junction unmatched. This CDR3 is built from 14 residues. Germline loops: CDR1 MNHEY, CDR2 SVGEGT. The CDR3 nucleotides are TGTGCCAGCAGTTATTACGGGACAGTTTACGAGCAGTACTTC. It is translated as CASSYYGTVYEQYF.

V is TRBV7-9 and J is TRBJ2-1; 10 bases match TRBD1. The germline gives CDR1 SEHNR, CDR2 FQNEAQ (reference sequence). The CDR3 is 14 amino acids. J gave up 4 bases and V 10 bases, and 7 bases lay outside the gene matches. This CDR3 reads CATKDRGPYNEQFF. The CDR3, as DNA: TGTGCCACAAAAGACAGGGGGCCTTACAATGAGCAGTTCTTC.

The gene calls are TRBV30 and TRBJ2-1; maybe TRBD2 (5 bases). Germline V gives CDR1 GTSNPN, CDR2 SVGIG (reference sequence). V was shortened by 1 base and J by 5 bases, with 18 bases between the two germline ends. This CDR3 region has 16 residues. The chain's CDR3 is CAWSGHRGRDNNEQFF. The CDR3 coding sequence is TGTGCCTGGAGTGGACACCGGGGAAGGGATAACAATGAGCAGTTCTTC.

This clone came up once. The V and J genes are TRBV5-5 and TRBJ2-7; 13 bases are a match to TRBD2. V trimming: 4 bases; J trimming: 2 bases; junction bases outside the gene matches: 15. This CDR3 comprises 19 residues. The germline gives CDR1 SGHKS, CDR2 YYEKEE (reference sequence). The CDR3 region is CASSPPLTSGGYTAYEQYF. DNA of the CDR3: TGTGCCAGCAGCCCGCCCCTGACTAGCGGGGGGTACACAGCCTACGAGCAGTACTTC.

The chain has TRBV6-1 and TRBJ2-7; 8 positions match TRBD1. V dropped 3 bases and J dropped 1; count of bases not matched to a gene: 5. The germline gives CDR1 MNHNS, CDR2 SASEGT. This CDR3 has 15 residues. DNA of the CDR3: TGTGCCAGCAGTGAGCCCCGGACAGGGTCCTACGAGCAGTACTTC. It encodes CASSEPRTGSYEQYF.